This passage covers 23 T cell receptor beta chains from one sample sequenced in a study of response to subunit inactivated influenza vaccine. TCRdb reprocessed the RT-PCR reads with MiXCR, giving one entry per CDR3 protein. Found here are hundreds of thousands of distinct CDR3 sequences, approximately 7.6% of them singletons; the top ten hold about an eighth. This specimen was PBMCs from blood, taken less than 25 months after vaccination. Receptor source: a man aged 45 to 70 who received an inactivated influenza vaccine.

The chain is built from TRBV10-3 and TRBJ2-2; 8 bases fit TRBD1. V was pared by 6 bases and J by 4 bases, with 4 bases of the junction left unmatched. From germline, CDR1 is ENHRY and CDR2 SYGVKD. The length of the CDR3 is 14 residues. CDR3 in DNA: TGTGCCATCAGGGGGACAGGAGGCACCGGGGAGCTGTTTTTT. As protein: CAIRGTGGTGELFF.

This clonotype was detected only a few times. The CDR3 sequence: CASRGGLAKNIQYF. Here the CDR3 DNA reads TGTGCCAGCAGGGGGGGCCTAGCCAAAAACATTCAGTACTTC. V gene TRBV27 combines with J gene TRBJ2-4; possibly TRBD1 or TRBD2 for D (6 bases each). The ends were cut back, 6 bases at V and 0 bases at J, with 9 bases in the middle. The CDR3 is 14 residues long. The V gene's germline CDR1 is MNHEY and CDR2 SMNVEV (reference sequence).

This sequence joins TRBV5-1 and TRBJ1-2; 8 bases are a match to TRBD1. The CDR3 sequence is 14 residues long. The germline V gene has CDR1 SGHRS and CDR2 YFSETQ. V dropped 4 bases and J dropped 5; count of bases not matched to a gene: 7. In DNA, the CDR3 is TGCGCCAGCAGCACCGACAGGGGCGCGTATGGCTACACCTTC. This sequence encodes CASSTDRGAYGYTF.

This rearrangement joins TRBV20-1 to TRBJ2-1, with no clear D. Germline V gene data show CDR1 as DFQATT and CDR2 as SNEGSKA (reference sequence). Trimming took 8 bases from V and 5 from J, leaving 16 bases between them. This CDR3 has 13 amino acids. Written as DNA, the CDR3 is TGCAGTACTGGGCGAATCCTAGACAATGAGCAGTTCTTC. Translated: CSTGRILDNEQFF.

This clonotype was detected ten times or more. The chain uses TRBV5-1 and TRBJ1-2; maybe TRBD1 (6 bases). The germline gives CDR1 SGHRS, CDR2 YFSETQ. The CDR3 runs 13 residues. Between the trimmed V and J ends, which lost 2 bases and 2 bases, there was a span of 7 bases. CDR3 amino acids: CASSFQGNYGYTF. CDR3 DNA sequence: TGCGCCAGCAGCTTTCAGGGGAACTATGGCTACACCTTC.

V and J are TRBV20-1 and TRBJ2-7; 14 nucleotides agree with TRBD2. Germline-derived CDR1 and CDR2 are DFQATT and SNEGSKA (reference sequence). The CDR3 spans 15 residues. J was trimmed by 4 bases and V by 3 bases; bases with no gene match: 5. The CDR3 protein is CSASGTSGSGYEQYF. CDR3 DNA sequence: TGCAGTGCTAGCGGGACTAGCGGGAGCGGGTACGAGCAGTACTTC.

The chain uses TRBV24-1 and TRBJ2-3; D might be TRBD1 (6 bases). CDR3 length: 15 amino acids. Germline CDR1 is KGHDR and CDR2 is SFDVKD. Trimming took 3 bases from V and 4 from J, leaving 13 bases between them. CDR3 sequence (DNA): TGTGCCACCAGTGATCCTAGGACAGATGCAGATACGCAGTATTTT. As protein: CATSDPRTDADTQYF.

This clonotype was detected only a few times. Here the CDR3 DNA reads TGTGCCAGCAGCTTAGCAGGGAAAGGCTACGAGCAGTACTTC. It specifies CASSLAGKGYEQYF. The V and J genes are TRBV11-2 and TRBJ2-7; possible D gene TRBD1, 5 bases. This CDR3 region has 14 residues. Trimming cost V 1 base and J 3 bases, with 10 bases left between them. The germline V gene has CDR1 SGHAT and CDR2 FQNNGV.

The chain recombines TRBV28 with TRBJ2-7; D is perhaps TRBD1 (6 bases). Trimming stripped 2 bases from V and 5 bases from J, with 13 bases between. The CDR3 runs 14 residues. Germline V gene lookup returns CDR1 MDHEN and CDR2 SYDVKM. CDR3 amino acids: CASSLARGVDEQYF. CDR3 nucleotide sequence: TGTGCCAGCAGTTTAGCCAGGGGAGTGGACGAGCAGTACTTC.

This clonotype was seen a few times. V and J are TRBV28 and TRBJ1-1; possibly TRBD1 for D (5 bases). Germline V lookup: CDR1 MDHEN, CDR2 SYDVKM. The CDR3 contains 14 residues. The V and J ends lost 7 bases and 0 bases respectively, with 12 bases between them. CDR3 sequence reads: CASTKGTMNTEAFF. The CDR3 DNA is TGTGCCAGCACCAAAGGGACCATGAACACTGAAGCTTTCTTT.

This clonotype was recorded many times. This chain uses TRBV30 with TRBJ2-2; TRBD2 matches at 8 bases. This CDR3 comprises 15 residues. The germline gives CDR1 GTSNPN, CDR2 SVGIG (reference sequence). J was trimmed by 5 bases and V by 4 bases; bases with no gene match: 9. The CDR3 region is CAWNLNGGATGELFF. The CDR3 coding sequence is TGTGCCTGGAATCTGAACGGGGGGGCGACCGGGGAGCTGTTTTTT.

The sample holds a few counts of this clonotype. CDR3 sequence: CSARGGGSTDTQYF. As DNA, the CDR3 is TGCAGTGCTAGAGGCGGCGGGAGCACAGATACGCAGTATTTT. V is TRBV20-1 and J is TRBJ2-3; a weak D match, TRBD2 (5 bases). V was shortened by 1 base and J by 0 bases, with 8 bases between the two germline ends. Per the germline V gene, CDR1 is DFQATT and CDR2 is SNEGSKA (reference sequence). This CDR3 has 14 residues.

This clonotype occurred many times. The J gene is TRBJ2-1, the V gene TRBV6-1, with TRBD1 identical over 7 bases. Germline V gene lookup returns CDR1 MNHNS and CDR2 SASEGT. After removal of 2 bases from V and 6 bases from J, the junction contained 7 bases not matched to a gene. This CDR3 is built from 15 residues. For the CDR3, the DNA is TGTGCCAGCAGTGAAACGGGACAGATAGTCAATGAGCAGTTCTTC. Protein: CASSETGQIVNEQFF.

The chain joins TRBV14 to TRBJ2-5, with unresolved D. The CDR3 totals 13 residues. Deletions cut 1 base from V and 3 bases from J, with 6 bases between. Germline V CDR1 and CDR2: SGHDN, FVKESK. This CDR3 is CASSQALKETQYF. For the CDR3, the DNA is TGTGCCAGCAGCCAAGCTCTGAAAGAGACCCAGTACTTC.

This clonotype was counted only a few times. V gene TRBV6-5 combines with J gene TRBJ1-2; 7 nucleotides agree with TRBD1. V lost 2 bases, J lost 8 bases, and 5 bases stayed unmatched. Germline V gene sequence: CDR1 MNHEY, CDR2 SVGAGI. The CDR3 totals 13 residues. The CDR3 is CASSYNRGAGYTF. DNA for the CDR3: TGTGCCAGCAGTTACAACAGGGGCGCAGGCTACACCTTC.

This clonotype was detected ten times or more. The chain recombines TRBV7-7 with TRBJ2-5, with 9 bases identical to TRBD1. The CDR3 has 14 residues. CDR1 and CDR2 (germline): SSHAT, FNYEAQ (reference sequence). V shed 5 bases and J 3 bases; nucleotides not matched to a gene: 4. Here the CDR3 reads CASSQGTGKETQYF. CDR3 nucleotides: TGTGCCAGCAGCCAAGGGACAGGGAAAGAGACCCAGTACTTC.

This chain joins TRBV29-1 and TRBJ2-7; tentatively, D is TRBD1 or TRBD2 (5 bases each). The CDR3 length is 13 residues. Germline V gives CDR1 SQVTM, CDR2 ANQGSEA. The V end was cut by 6 bases, the J end by 7 bases, with 19 bases between. CDR3 in amino acids: CSVQTWDGLEQYF. CDR3 coding DNA: TGCAGCGTCCAAACCTGGGACGGCCTGGAGCAGTACTTC.

This clonotype was seen a handful of times. The chain joins TRBV27 to TRBJ2-1; TRBD2 matches at 10 bases. Looked up from germline, CDR1 is MNHEY and CDR2 is SMNVEV (reference sequence). The CDR3 length is 16 residues. V was pared by 0 bases and J by 8 bases, with 7 bases of the junction left unmatched. The CDR3 DNA sequence: TGTGCCAGCAGTTTATCTGTGTCTAGCGGGAGCGATGAGCAGTTCTTC. Translated, it gives CASSLSVSSGSDEQFF.

The rearrangement links TRBV6-1 to TRBJ1-2, with 9 nucleotides matching TRBD1. The V gene's germline CDR1 is MNHNS and CDR2 SASEGT. The CDR3 totals 16 residues. V lost 6 bases and J lost 7; bases outside the gene matches: 15. CDR3 in amino acids: CASRKTGGIGEFGYTF. The CDR3 DNA follows: TGTGCCAGCAGAAAAACAGGGGGCATAGGGGAATTTGGCTACACCTTC.

The J gene is TRBJ2-1, the V gene TRBV4-2; no firm D call. Germline values: CDR1 LGHNA, CDR2 YNFKEQ. This CDR3 is 15 amino acids long. V lost 0 bases to trimming and J lost 4 bases, with 10 bases between them. CDR3 DNA sequence: TGTGCCAGCAGCCAAGATCAAGTATATTACAATGAGCAGTTCTTC. Protein sequence: CASSQDQVYYNEQFF.

V gene TRBV5-1 combines with J gene TRBJ1-1; TRBD1 matches at 9 bases. The CDR3 is made up of 14 amino acids. Germline V CDR1 and CDR2: SGHRS, YFSETQ. V lost 4 bases and J lost 5; bases outside the gene matches: 6. The CDR3 protein is CASSADRGSTEAFF. CDR3 nucleotides: TGCGCCAGCAGCGCGGACAGGGGAAGTACTGAAGCTTTCTTT.

This clonotype was detected many times. The chain is built from TRBV28 and TRBJ2-3, with a weak D call TRBD1 (5 bases). Per germline, CDR1 MDHEN and CDR2 SYDVKM. The V and J ends lost 6 bases and 0 bases respectively, with 13 bases between them. The CDR3 has 15 amino acids. The CDR3 region has the DNA TGTGCCAGCAGATACAGGACCTCTAGCACAGATACGCAGTATTTT. This sequence encodes CASRYRTSSTDTQYF.

This clonotype was counted ten times or more. The J gene is TRBJ2-3, the V gene TRBV14, with D possibly matching TRBD2 (6 bases). CDR1 and CDR2 from the germline V gene are SGHDN and FVKESK. V shed 1 base and J shed 6 bases, with 14 bases lying between them. This CDR3 contains 15 residues. The CDR3 DNA reads as TGTGCCAGCAGCCAAGTAGGTAGCGGAGTTGATACGCAGTATTTT. Amino acid sequence: CASSQVGSGVDTQYF.